These 22 T cell receptor beta chains were all obtained from the same sample, sequenced in a study of blood T cell repertoires in COVID-19. Generated by immunoSEQ multiplex PCR, the TCRdb table keeps only in-frame clones and is missing some. The profile covers around 170,000 clones, with about four fifths appearing a single time and around 6.3% taken by the ten largest. The sequencing sample was made of peripheral blood. Receptor source: a man between 65 and 85 years old with active or convalescent COVID-19.

CDR3 amino acids: CASSLSQAGNTIYF. CDR3 coding DNA: TGTGCCAGCAGCTTATCTCAGGCGGGAAACACCATATATTTT. The gene calls are TRBV7-9 and TRBJ1-3, with D unclear. Germline CDR1 SEHNR, CDR2 FQNEAQ (reference sequence). This CDR3 comprises 14 residues. Trimming cost V 2 bases and J 4 bases, with 9 bases left between them.

The chain recombines TRBV30 with TRBJ1-1; D unclear. V lost 0 bases, J lost 8 bases, and 7 bases lay in between. CDR3 size: 11 residues. CDR1 and CDR2 from the germline V gene are GTSNPN and SVGIG (reference sequence). Here the CDR3 reads CAWSVLQEAFF. CDR3 nucleotide sequence: TGTGCCTGGAGTGTATTGCAGGAAGCTTTCTTT.

The chain is built from TRBV4-2 and TRBJ1-6; D gene uncertain. The CDR3 totals 15 residues. V gave up 0 bases and J gave up 8 bases, with 11 bases separating them. In germline, CDR1 is LGHNA, CDR2 YNFKEQ. The DNA for the CDR3 is TGTGCCAGCAGCCAAGATCAAACCGGGGATTCACCCCTCCACTTT. It yields the protein CASSQDQTGDSPLHF.

The J gene is TRBJ2-7, the V gene TRBV15; D may be TRBD1 (6 bases). Germline lookup yields CDR1 LNHNV and CDR2 YYDKDF (reference sequence). CDR3 size: 17 residues. Trimming shortened V by 4 bases and J by 3 bases, and 22 bases separated the two germline ends. This CDR3 reads CATSNLVGQPRVYEQYF. DNA for the CDR3: TGTGCCACCAGCAATTTGGTAGGACAGCCCAGAGTCTACGAGCAGTACTTC. The full variable domain, with the rest looked up from reference TRBV15 and TRBJ2-7, is DAMVIQNPRYQVTQFGKPVTLSCSQTLNHNVMYWYQQKSSQAPKLLFHYYDKDFNNEADTPDNFQSRRPNTSFCFLDIRSPGLGDTAMYLCATSNLVGQPRVYEQYFGPGTRLTVT.

V usage is TRBV5-1 and J usage is TRBJ1-5; weak D call: TRBD1 (5 bases). Germline V CDR1 and CDR2: SGHRS, YFSETQ. V was clipped by 4 bases and J by 4 bases, with 18 bases between them. The CDR3 is 16 amino acids. The CDR3 DNA is TGCGCCAGCAGCCCTCTCCCCGGGGGTACTAATCAGCCCCAGCATTTT. Encoded protein: CASSPLPGGTNQPQHF.

This chain joins TRBV2 and TRBJ2-2; D not certain. The length of the CDR3 is 16 residues. The germline V and J ends were trimmed by 7 bases and 0 bases, with 15 bases remaining between them. Germline CDR1 SNHLY, CDR2 FYNNEI. CDR3 DNA sequence: TGTGCCAGCAATAATCAAGGCGGAGCGAACACCGGGGAGCTGTTTTTT. Translated, it gives CASNNQGGANTGELFF.

This CDR3 is CASSPSGQNTGELFF. The CDR3 nucleotides are TGTGCCAGCAGCCCATCCGGACAGAACACCGGGGAGCTGTTTTTT. This sequence joins TRBV7-2 and TRBJ2-2, with D possibly matching TRBD1 (5 bases). V lost 5 bases and J 1 base, leaving 11 bases between the germline ends. The CDR3 has 15 amino acids. In germline, CDR1 is SGHTA, CDR2 FQGNSA.

J is TRBJ2-2 and V is TRBV5-1, with 11 positions matching TRBD2. CDR1 is SGHRS and CDR2 is YFSETQ in the germline V gene. The CDR3 covers 17 residues. J was trimmed by 5 bases and V by 7 bases; bases with no gene match: 13. CDR3 residues: CASYRTLAGGGTGELFF. The CDR3 coding sequence is TGCGCCAGCTACCGCACCCTAGCGGGAGGAGGTACCGGGGAGCTGTTTTTT.

The chain uses TRBV7-9 and TRBJ2-7, with 7 bases that match TRBD1. Germline V gives CDR1 SEHNR, CDR2 FQNEAQ (reference sequence). Trimming at V came to 3 bases and at J to 6 bases, leaving 8 bases not matched to a gene. This CDR3 region has 14 residues. In DNA, the CDR3 is TGTGCCAGCAGCTTCGGGACAGCAAGCAGCGAGCAGTACTTC. It yields the protein CASSFGTASSEQYF.

The rearrangement joins TRBV3-1 (or the pseudogene TRBV3-2) to TRBJ1-6, with no clear D. Trimming took off 2 bases at V and 8 bases at J, with 10 bases between the two ends. This CDR3 comprises 14 residues. In germline, CDR1 is LGHDT, CDR2 YNNKEL (reference sequence). The CDR3 DNA is TGTGCCAGCAGCCAAATAAACTTGGATTCACCCCTCCACTTT. Translating gives CASSQINLDSPLHF.

The J gene is TRBJ1-2, the V gene TRBV6-5; D gene unclear. This CDR3 region has 11 residues. Trimming shortened V by 4 bases and J by 8 bases, and 8 bases separated the two germline ends. Germline V gene sequence: CDR1 MNHEY, CDR2 SVGAGI. CDR3 bases: TGTGCCAGCAGTTCCCCTGCGGGCTACACCTTC. Translated: CASSSPAGYTF.

This rearrangement joins TRBV27 to TRBJ1-2; D is ambiguous. CDR1 and CDR2 (germline): MNHEY, SMNVEV (reference sequence). With 3 bases removed from V and 1 base from J, the gap between germline ends came to 6 bases. This CDR3 comprises 13 residues. The chain's CDR3 is CASSLTNNYGYTF. CDR3 DNA sequence: TGTGCCAGCAGTTTGACAAATAACTATGGCTACACCTTC.

The rearrangement joins TRBV9 to TRBJ1-2; 11 bases agree with TRBD1. This CDR3 is built from 14 residues. In germline, CDR1 is SGDLS, CDR2 YYNGEE. The V segment lost 3 bases and the J segment 14 bases; nucleotides outside the gene matches: 12. This CDR3 is CASSDHRGDRGYTF. The CDR3, as DNA: TGTGCCAGCAGCGACCACCGCGGGGACAGGGGGTATACCTTC. The full variable domain, in which reference TRBV9 and TRBJ1-2 provide the parts outside the CDR3, is DSGVTQTPKHLITATGQRVTLRCSPRSGDLSVYWYQQSLDQGLQFLIQYYNGEERAKGNILERFSAQQFPDLHSELNLSSLELGDSALYFCASSDHRGDRGYTFGSGTRLTVV.

As DNA, the CDR3 is TGTGCCAGCAGTCTAGGACAGGGCACCTACAATGAGCAGTTCTTC. Protein product: CASSLGQGTYNEQFF. The chain combines TRBV6-5 with TRBJ2-1; 8 nucleotides line up with TRBD1. Trimming cost V 5 bases and J 2 bases; bases outside gene matches: 5. CDR3 size: 15 residues. From germline, CDR1 is MNHEY and CDR2 SVGAGI.

This chain uses TRBV29-1 with TRBJ1-1; D may be TRBD1 (5 bases). Germline V gene sequence: CDR1 SQVTM, CDR2 ANQGSEA. V was trimmed by 3 bases and J by 1 base, leaving 9 bases between them. The CDR3 totals 13 residues. The CDR3 DNA follows: TGCAGCGTTGACAGGGCGGAGAACACTGAAGCTTTCTTT. Residues: CSVDRAENTEAFF.

The V gene is TRBV9, the J gene TRBJ2-6, with 7 bases aligning to TRBD1. The V gene end was trimmed by 3 bases and the J gene end by 0 bases; junction bases not matched to a gene: 6. CDR3 length equals 17 residues. Germline CDR1 reads SGDLS; CDR2 reads YYNGEE. This CDR3 is CASSAGQTNSGANVLTF. CDR3 DNA: TGTGCCAGCAGCGCGGGACAGACCAACTCTGGGGCCAACGTCCTGACTTTC. The whole variable domain, filled in from reference TRBV9 and TRBJ2-6, reads DSGVTQTPKHLITATGQRVTLRCSPRSGDLSVYWYQQSLDQGLQFLIQYYNGEERAKGNILERFSAQQFPDLHSELNLSSLELGDSALYFCASSAGQTNSGANVLTFGAGSRLTVL.

Note on this clone: Other DNA sequences in this sample translate to the same CDR3. V is TRBV12-3 or TRBV12-4 and J is TRBJ1-5; possibly TRBD1 for D (6 bases). Trimming removed 3 bases from V and 7 bases from J, with 7 bases in between. There are 12 residues in the CDR3. CDR3 nucleotide sequence: TGTGCCAGCAGTTTTAGGGGGCAGCCCCAGCATTTT. As protein: CASSFRGQPQHF.

Remarks on this clone: Its ends do not fully match the called genes, so a read error is possible. J is TRBJ2-1 and V is TRBV5-4, with TRBD2 matching 9 bases. Germline CDR1 reads SGHNT; CDR2 reads YYREEE (reference sequence). CDR3 length equals 15 residues. CDR3 in amino acids: CASSSAGTSYDEQFF. CDR3 DNA sequence: TGTGCCAGCAGCTCTGCCGGGACTAGCTACGATGAGCAGTTCTTC.

This clone has just one count. This rearrangement joins TRBV6-5 to TRBJ1-1; 9 nucleotides line up with TRBD1. The CDR3 runs 14 residues. Germline CDR1 reads MNHEY; CDR2 reads SVGAGI. The V and J ends lost 5 bases and 11 bases, in that order; junction bases with no gene match: 12. Written as DNA, the CDR3 is TGTGCCAGCAGTCGTCCGGGACAGGGTGTTTACGCTTTCTTT. This translates into CASSRPGQGVYAFF.

This sequence joins TRBV2 and TRBJ1-4; D is ambiguous. The germline V and J ends were trimmed by 1 base and 3 bases, with 6 bases remaining between them. CDR3 length equals 14 residues. Germline V gene data show CDR1 as SNHLY and CDR2 as FYNNEI. CDR3 sequence: CASSEGQSNEKLFF. In DNA, the CDR3 is TGTGCCAGCAGTGAAGGGCAGTCTAATGAAAAACTGTTTTTT.

The chain couples TRBV3-1 (or the pseudogene TRBV3-2) to TRBJ2-5; D possibly corresponds to TRBD2 (5 bases). V lost 4 bases to trimming and J lost 4 bases, with 16 bases between them. Germline V gives CDR1 LGHDT, CDR2 YNNKEL (reference sequence). The CDR3 spans 15 residues. The DNA for the CDR3 is TGTGCCAGCAGCCTTTCCTCGGACTTACTAGAGACCCAGTACTTC. It encodes CASSLSSDLLETQYF.

CDR3 amino acids: CASSVGGGGRRQETQYF. The CDR3 bases are TGTGCCAGCAGCGTAGGCGGGGGGGGGCGTAGACAAGAGACCCAGTACTTC. The chain couples TRBV9 to TRBJ2-5, with 9 bases fitting TRBD2. Germline V CDR1 and CDR2: SGDLS, YYNGEE. After removal of 0 bases from V and 2 bases from J, the junction contained 8 bases not matched to a gene. This CDR3 region has 17 residues.